This TCR beta chain was recorded in a study of Ad26.COV2.S vaccination and SARS-CoV-2 variants (dated by TCRdb to 2020 to 2023). Broadly, across the study: Donors in the vaccine arm were drawn from COV1001, a phase I-IIa trial of Ad26.COV2.S in healthy adults that was multicentre, randomized, double-blind and placebo-controlled. Ad26.COV2.S was given intramuscularly at 5x10^10 or 1x10^11 viral particles, as a single shot or as two shots 56 days apart. Sequencing of the TCRbeta repertoire served to evaluate the specificity and breadth of SARS-CoV-2-reactive T cell receptors following Ad26.COV2.S vaccination. The TCR-sequenced set comprised about 32 samples: approximately 19 Ad26.COV2.S vaccine recipients, 5 placebo recipients and 8 SARS-CoV-2 convalescent individuals. Trial participants were randomized into five groups of five, in which low-dose or high-dose Ad26.COV2.S was given once or twice, or placebo was given on both occasions. Investigators did not know the trial group allocation while performing experiments and assessing outcomes. The investigation overall reported the following: Spike-specific TCR breadth was higher in Ad26.COV2.S recipients than in placebo recipients (P = 0.0014). Vaccine and placebo recipients had similar non-spike TCR breadth, a finding consistent with the vaccine containing only spike. The authors noted that the TCR breadth and depth analyses may have underestimated total T cell responses. Comparing responses between vaccine doses or regimens was not something the study was powered to do. After vaccination, spike-specific CD8+ and CD4+ T cell responses were reported to show substantial breadth.

In regard to this clone: The specificity of this receptor is unknown. Base qualities are not recorded, but no much larger clone differs from it by a single base.

What the treatment or condition label conveys for this sample: around 19 received Ad26.COV2.S at low or high dose, single or two shots; five or six received placebo; per-sample allocation not given. Repertoires of vaccine and placebo recipients were sequenced from samples collected on day 63 after the first injection. In Cohort 1b, around 23 adults aged 18-55 years were enrolled at a single site in Boston, USA, between 29 July and 7 August 2020. Ad26.COV2.S was a replication-incompetent adenovirus type 26 vector expressing a prefusion-stabilized SARS-CoV-2 spike protein from the original Wuhan strain. The immunoSEQ Assay was the method used to sequence TCRbeta CDR3 regions. After extraction, genomic DNA underwent amplification by bias-controlled multiplex PCR, followed by high-throughput sequencing. In the paper's pipeline: To quantify the absolute abundance of every unique TCRbeta CDR3 region, sequences were collapsed and filtered. Usable DNA was measured by amplifying reference genes present in all nucleated cells, and TCRbeta template counts were normalized to that usable DNA to estimate T cell fraction. Repertoire TCRs were annotated as SARS-CoV-2-specific by exact matching of V gene, CDR3 amino acid sequence and J gene to a known reactive TCR set. The reference SARS-CoV-2 TCR set came from MIRA and was filtered for enrichment in COVID-19-positive ImmuneCODE repertoires, removing public or cross-reactive TCRs. Using the MIRA antigens, annotated TCRs were further analysed by specific ORF or by position within an ORF. Breadth was defined as annotated unique rearrangements over total unique productive rearrangements; depth was the summed frequency of those rearrangements. Two-sided Wilcoxon rank-sum tests were applied when comparing TCR breadth between groups. TCRdb provides this immuneACCESS table in a form limited to in-frame rearrangements. Some clones are lacking; in checked studies, under half of them reflect an unresolved V gene, and why the rest are absent is not known. The V and J calls and clone size come from that table; D and trimming were worked out from the DNA. The sample contains 350,000 to 400,000 clones, about 88% of them found a single time. About 2% of the sample lies in the top ten.

Based on the germline V gene (reference sequence), the CDR1 and CDR2 sequences are GTSNPN and SVGIG. The CDR3 measures 13 amino acids from cysteine to phenylalanine. Only CDR3 DNA is held: 39 bases, read in frame from base 1. V is cut by 7 bases and J by 6 bases, and the space between the germline ends is 15 bases. The chain couples TRBV30 to TRBJ2-2; a confident D gene designation cannot be given. This specimen consisted of peripheral blood, obtained in a trial of Ad26.COV2.S vaccine versus placebo. This receptor was obtained from a person between 18 and 65 years old who received the Ad26.COV2.S COVID-19 vaccine or a placebo. The CDR3 region: CAFSRQVAGELFF. The DNA reads as follows: TGTGCCTTCAGCCGTCAGGTCGCCGGGGAGCTGTTTTTT. Where the CDR3 stops, the reference TRBV30 and TRBJ2-2 genes take over; the full variable domain is SQTIHQWPATLVQPVGSPLSLECTVEGTSNPNLYWYRQAAGRGLQLLFYSVGIGQISSEVPQNLSASRPQDRQFILSSKKLLLSDSGFYLCAFSRQVAGELFFGEGSRLTVL.